These 18 T cell receptor beta chains originate from one sample sequenced in a study of CD8 T cells in ankylosing spondylitis. Using its own MiXCR run on the 5' RACE reads, TCRdb lists one record per CDR3 protein. The sample shows a few hundred thousand distinct CDR3 sequences, 20% to 30% of them seen only once. Sequenced input: blood, either unsorted or a sorted T cell fraction (not recorded which). Every receptor here comes from a male donor with ankylosing spondylitis or in good health (not recorded which).

The chain links TRBV12-3 or TRBV12-4 to TRBJ2-1, with 8 bases fitting TRBD2. The CDR3 runs 14 residues. The V gene end was trimmed by 7 bases and the J gene end by 2 bases; junction bases not matched to a gene: 4. The CDR3 DNA follows: TGTGCCAGCACCTTTAGCGGGGCCTACAATGAGCAGTTCTTC. Protein: CASTFSGAYNEQFF.

CDR3 sequence reads: CSAPRDRAYEQYF. The CDR3 DNA is TGCAGTGCTCCACGGGACCGAGCCTACGAGCAGTACTTC. The rearrangement joins TRBV20-1 to TRBJ2-7; either TRBD1 or TRBD2 may supply D (5 bases each). From germline, CDR1 is DFQATT and CDR2 SNEGSKA (reference sequence). The CDR3 extends over 13 amino acids. The V gene lost 5 bases and the J gene lost 2 bases, with 13 bases spanning the gap.

This clonotype came up a few times. The V and J genes are TRBV20-1 and TRBJ2-5; 7 bases match TRBD2. V was pared by 0 bases and J by 5 bases, with 3 bases of the junction left unmatched. CDR3 size: 13 residues. Germline V gene sequence: CDR1 DFQATT, CDR2 SNEGSKA (reference sequence). CDR3 DNA sequence: TGCAGTGCTAGAGATGGGACTATGGAGACCCAGTACTTC. Its translation: CSARDGTMETQYF.

This clonotype came up many times. This chain uses TRBV11-2 with TRBJ2-7; no firm D call. CDR1 is SGHAT, CDR2 FQNNGV, per germline. This CDR3 contains 14 residues. V lost 1 base to trimming and J lost 4 bases, with 11 bases between them. The DNA of the CDR3 is TGTGCCAGCAGCTTAGCGGCTGGGTTATACGAGCAGTACTTC. Protein sequence: CASSLAAGLYEQYF.

V gene TRBV10-1 combines with J gene TRBJ2-5; D call uncertain. Trimming shortened V by 2 bases and J by 2 bases, and 12 bases separated the two germline ends. This CDR3 contains 15 residues. Germline V lookup: CDR1 WNHNN, CDR2 SYGVQD (reference sequence). The CDR3 region is CASSEGETLQETQYF. The CDR3 bases are TGCGCCAGCAGTGAGGGCGAGACATTACAAGAGACCCAGTACTTC.

This clonotype was picked up many times. The chain has TRBV29-1 and TRBJ2-7; D remains unclear. This CDR3 contains 15 residues. Trimming left V 4 bases short and J 7 bases short, with 23 bases between. Germline V gives CDR1 SQVTM, CDR2 ANQGSEA. The CDR3 loop reads CSVGSRGSTVGEQYF. CDR3 sequence (DNA): TGCAGCGTTGGCAGTAGAGGATCAACAGTGGGGGAGCAGTACTTC.

This clonotype was observed at least ten times. This chain links TRBV12-3 or TRBV12-4 with TRBJ1-2; D is ambiguous. The CDR3 sequence is 13 residues long. V dropped 5 bases and J dropped 10 bases, with 17 bases sitting between them. The CDR3: CASSLSGWQHYTF. The CDR3 DNA reads TGTGCCAGCAGTCTTTCGGGCTGGCAGCACTACACCTTC.

This clonotype was seen just once. This chain links TRBV5-1 with TRBJ2-7, with 7 bases identical to TRBD1. Trimming took 1 base from V and 7 from J; bases not matched to a gene: 8. The CDR3 covers 14 residues. The germline CDR1 and CDR2 sequences are SGHRS and YFSETQ. This CDR3 reads CASSLQGDRWEQYF. CDR3 in DNA: TGCGCCAGCAGCTTGCAGGGGGACCGGTGGGAGCAGTACTTC.

This clonotype was observed at least ten times. The chain combines TRBV29-1 with TRBJ1-2; D unclear. V dropped 4 bases and J dropped 2 bases, with 11 bases sitting between them. There are 13 residues in the CDR3. Germline V gene lookup returns CDR1 SQVTM and CDR2 ANQGSEA. The CDR3 DNA sequence: TGCAGCGTTGGGCGGTTACTGAACTATGGCTACACCTTC. It yields the protein CSVGRLLNYGYTF.

This clonotype was observed many times. The genes are TRBV20-1 and TRBJ2-5; TRBD1 agrees at 11 bases. Germline V gene sequence: CDR1 DFQATT, CDR2 SNEGSKA (reference sequence). V was clipped by 6 bases and J by 5 bases; unmatched bases: 8. The CDR3 is 14 amino acids. The CDR3 loop reads CSAGPRTGGETQYF. DNA for the CDR3: TGCAGTGCCGGCCCTAGGACAGGGGGCGAGACCCAGTACTTC.

The chain is built from TRBV10-3 and TRBJ2-4, with D perhaps TRBD2 (5 bases). The CDR3 length is 16 residues. Germline V gene lookup returns CDR1 ENHRY and CDR2 SYGVKD. Trimming removed 3 bases from V and 0 bases from J, with 12 bases in between. CDR3 bases: TGTGCCATCAGTGACGGAGAGGGCCTAGCCAAAAACATTCAGTACTTC. Translated, it gives CAISDGEGLAKNIQYF.

This clonotype has only a few counts. V gene TRBV29-1 combines with J gene TRBJ1-4; 7 bases are a match to TRBD1. The trim removed 4 bases at V and 6 bases at J, leaving 5 bases unmatched. This CDR3 spans 13 amino acids. Germline V lookup: CDR1 SQVTM, CDR2 ANQGSEA. This CDR3 is CSVVPGGDEKLFF. In nucleotides, the CDR3 is TGCAGCGTTGTCCCAGGGGGTGATGAAAAACTGTTTTTT.

This clonotype was counted at least ten times. V gene TRBV28 combines with J gene TRBJ1-6; D possibly corresponds to TRBD1 (5 bases). The CDR3 is 12 amino acids. V gave up 6 bases and J gave up 8 bases, with 8 bases separating them. Per germline, CDR1 MDHEN and CDR2 SYDVKM. Here the CDR3 reads CASSPQDSPLHF. The CDR3 nucleotides read TGTGCCAGCAGCCCACAGGATTCACCCCTCCACTTT.

About this clonotype: The DNA is omitted, as the CDR3 cannot be located on it reliably, and the CDR3 follows TCRdb's listing. V and J are TRBV5-5 and TRBJ1-2. Per the germline V gene, CDR1 is SGHKS and CDR2 is YYEKEE (reference sequence). The length of the CDR3 is 16 amino acids, counting both ends. The CDR3 loop reads CASSYPLWQGGNGYTF.

This clonotype was detected ten times or more. The chain links TRBV29-1 to TRBJ2-7; D is uncertain. The V end lost 3 bases, the J end lost 1 base, and 4 bases lay between the germline ends. This CDR3 spans 11 amino acids. CDR1 SQVTM and CDR2 ANQGSEA come from the germline V gene. CDR3 sequence: CSVENSYEQYF. CDR3 coding DNA: TGCAGCGTTGAGAATTCCTACGAGCAGTACTTC.

This clonotype was recorded a few times. This rearrangement joins TRBV20-1 to TRBJ2-5; 8 nucleotides agree with TRBD2. Germline V gene lookup returns CDR1 DFQATT and CDR2 SNEGSKA (reference sequence). Unmatched junction bases numbered 10, after V lost 3 bases and J lost 1 base. The length of the CDR3 is 16 residues. The CDR3 DNA sequence: TGCAGTGCTAGGCTTTTGGCGGGGGGTTCCCAAGAGACCCAGTACTTC. Translated: CSARLLAGGSQETQYF.

This clonotype was detected many times. The J gene is TRBJ2-1, the V gene TRBV7-9; 7 bases match TRBD2. Trimming cost V 7 bases and J 4 bases; bases outside gene matches: 4. Germline V gene data show CDR1 as SEHNR and CDR2 as FQNEAQ (reference sequence). The CDR3 runs to 13 residues. CDR3 loop: CASNNGGYNEQFF. CDR3 nucleotides: TGTGCCAGCAACAACGGGGGGTACAATGAGCAGTTCTTC.

The chain links TRBV20-1 to TRBJ1-5; 10 bases fit TRBD1. The V gene's germline CDR1 is DFQATT and CDR2 SNEGSKA (reference sequence). The V segment lost 7 bases and the J segment 2 bases; nucleotides outside the gene matches: 11. This CDR3 is built from 16 residues. For the CDR3, the DNA is TGCAGTGTCCCAGACAGGGGGCTTGCAGGCAATCAGCCCCAGCATTTT. The encoded protein is CSVPDRGLAGNQPQHF.